A selection of T cell receptor beta chains follows, all from one sample in a study of T cells in Graves' hyperthyroidism and ophthalmopathy. MiXCR, run by TCRdb on the multiplex PCR reads, gives a single entry per CDR3 protein. The sample lists about 340,000 distinct CDR3 sequences; 15% to 20% were seen once. The sequencing sample was made of blood. These receptors all come from a woman aged 45-60 years with Graves' hyperthyroidism. Both conserved end residues are part of each CDR3. Fields, in order: clone size, D gene, V gene, J gene, CDR3 DNA, CDR3 protein. The D gene is left open where the match is weak. A clone size is listed for some rows: how often the clone was seen (once, few, many), or a class if it is expanded.

NA	TRBD2	TRBV20-1	TRBJ2-5	TGCAGTGCTAGAGGCGGGACTAGGGGCGGGGAGACCCAGTACTTC	CSARGGTRGGETQYF
NA	NA	TRBV4-1	TRBJ1-1	TGCGCCAGCAGCCAAGATACGCAGTACACTGAAGCTTTCTTT	CASSQDTQYTEAFF
few	NA	TRBV27	TRBJ2-3	TGTGCCAGCAGTGTCAGTCGGGGCGTCACAGATACGCAGTATTTT	CASSVSRGVTDTQYF
NA	NA	TRBV5-1	TRBJ1-1	TGCGCCAGCAGCCCACGAGGGGACTTGAACACTGAAGCTTTCTTT	CASSPRGDLNTEAFF
many	NA	TRBV15	TRBJ2-7	TGTGCCACCAGCAGAGCGCTGGCGGGGCCCTACGAGCAGTACTTC	CATSRALAGPYEQYF
few	TRBD1	TRBV28	TRBJ2-7	TGTGCCAGCAGTCCCTCGGACAGGGCGACTGAGCAGTACTTC	CASSPSDRATEQYF
many	NA	TRBV7-8	TRBJ2-7	TGTGCCAGCAGCTCCCTCTACGAGCAGTACTTC	CASSSLYEQYF
many	NA	TRBV5-1	TRBJ1-2	TGCGCCAGCAGCTTCAAACAGGACGATGGCTACACCTTC	CASSFKQDDGYTF
many	TRBD1	TRBV3-1	TRBJ1-2	TGTGCCAGCAGCGCCCCGGGACAGGGGTACTATGGCTACACCTTC	CASSAPGQGYYGYTF
many	NA	TRBV5-1	TRBJ1-1	TGCGCCAGCAGCTTGGGCGATGAAGCTTTCTTT	CASSLGDEAFF
NA	NA	TRBV28	TRBJ2-5	TGTGCCAGCAAACCGGGCTCTAAAGAGACCCAGTACTTC	CASKPGSKETQYF
NA	TRBD2	TRBV5-6	TRBJ2-5	TGTGCCAGCAGCTTCTGGATCGCGGGAGGTCAAGAGACCCAGTACTTC	CASSFWIAGGQETQYF
many	TRBD2	TRBV3-1	TRBJ2-2	TGTGCCAGCAGCCAACTTAGCGGGAGGGCCGAATCGACCGGGGAGCTGTTTTTT	CASSQLSGRAESTGELFF
NA	NA	TRBV19	TRBJ2-1	TGTGCCAGTAGTATGACCGTATACAATGAGCAGTTCTTC	CASSMTVYNEQFF
NA	TRBD1	TRBV6-5	TRBJ1-5	TGTGCCAGCAGTTACATCCGGGACAGGGGCAATCAGCCCCAGCATTTT	CASSYIRDRGNQPQHF
many	TRBD2	TRBV20-1	TRBJ2-7	TGCAGTGCTAGAGATCCGACTAGCGGGAGTTACGTAGACGAGCAGTACTTC	CSARDPTSGSYVDEQYF
few	NA	TRBV16	TRBJ2-7	TGTGCCAGCAGCCAAAGACAGGAGGGCTACGAGCAGTACTTC	CASSQRQEGYEQYF
many	TRBD1	TRBV28	TRBJ2-5	TGTGCCAGCAGTCCTGGACAGGCTACCCTCCAAGAGACCCAGTACTTC	CASSPGQATLQETQYF
few	TRBD1	TRBV7-9	TRBJ2-1	TGTGCCAGCAGCTCCGGGACAGGGACCTACAATGAGCAGTTCTTC	CASSSGTGTYNEQFF
few	TRBD2	TRBV20-1	TRBJ2-3	TGCAGTGCTAGAGATTTACGGGGGGGCTTCACAGATACGCAGTATTTT	CSARDLRGGFTDTQYF
NA	NA	TRBV5-6	TRBJ1-5	TGTGCCAGCAGCTTGGCCTCGGGAGGGCCCGGGGGGAGCCAGCCCCAGCATTTT	CASSLASGGPGGSQPQHF
NA	TRBD1	TRBV12-3/TRBV12-4	TRBJ1-2	TGTGCCAGCAGTTTACCCCGGGACAGTTGGGACTATGGCTACACCTTC	CASSLPRDSWDYGYTF
many	TRBD2	TRBV25-1	TRBJ2-7	TGTGCCAGCAGTGAAGTTCTAGCGGGCAAGTACGAGCAGTACTTC	CASSEVLAGKYEQYF
few	NA	TRBV5-8	TRBJ2-5	TGTGCCACCTCGGGGAGGCGAGAGACCCAGTACTTC	CATSGRRETQYF
NA	NA	TRBV20-1	TRBJ2-2	TGCAGTGCTATTAGTATAGAGGGGACCGGGGAGCTGTTTTTT	CSAISIEGTGELFF
NA	NA	TRBV5-1	TRBJ2-3	TGCGCCAGCAGCTTTAACAGGGGGGGAGATACGCAGTATTTT	CASSFNRGGDTQYF